The text below deals with one TCR beta chain. Its antigen is currently not known. No much larger clonotype is one base removed from it; base qualities were not supplied. This sample stems from a study of cytomegalovirus exposure and HLA in healthy donors (dated by TCRdb to 2017 to 2019). Notes on the research overall: The 650 to 750 repertoires of the first cohort and the roughly 110 validation repertoires were produced on the same platform, according to a later analysis. The study was designed to test whether signatures of past pathogen exposure could be identified by cataloging public T cell receptors. Along with the roughly 670-subject first cohort, a separate validation cohort of about 110 different subjects was used. To predict cytomegalovirus infection status, the study combined high-throughput TCR immunosequencing, statistical association of individual TCRs with disease status, and machine learning.

Paper-wide results and their limitations: In vitro tests confirmed that a few of the cytomegalovirus-associated TCR beta chains recognize cytomegalovirus antigens. It was suggested by the authors that the approach could potentially be generalized to other disease states and immunological phenotypes. The classifier was reported to diagnose cytomegalovirus status with high specificity and sensitivity in both the original cohort and the validation cohort. A total of 150 or so TCR beta chains were listed by the study as associated with cytomegalovirus. While some public TCRs were present in many individuals, most TCR sequences turned up only very rarely across donors. A later analysis had no HLA typing for the validation cohort, so co-occurrence there was scored across all 130 or so repertoires. Subsequent analysis determined that TCRs grouped into clusters in the first cohort also showed a tendency toward co-occurrence across the 120 validation repertoires, and approximately 94% of cluster scores exceeded 0.

The library was generated by the immunoSEQ multiplex PCR assay. Under the source paper's analysis protocol: A statistical classification framework was built to diagnose cytomegalovirus status from the catalog of TCR beta chain sequences. Entries here come from immuneACCESS through TCRdb and include only in-frame sequences with V and J called. Some clones fail to appear in such tables; in the studies checked, an unresolved V gene covers under half of the shortfall, and the cause of the remainder is unknown. The V and J calls and clone size are taken from that table; D and trimming were inferred from the DNA. The sample data list roughly 130,000 clones, and roughly 90% of these were observed just once. The top ten clonotypes cover 1.2% to 1.5% of the sample. Looking up the germline V gene yields CDR1 SNHLY and CDR2 FYNNEI. From the cysteine up to the phenylalanine, the CDR3 has a length of 16 residues. The sequence is cut down to CDR3 DNA, 48 bases in frame from base 1. V is trimmed back by 1 base and J by 3 bases, and the junction contains 8 bases that no gene match accounts for.

The donors belonged to the validation cohort of around 110 subjects, which was separate from the approximately 700-subject first cohort. The specimen was PBMCs. The sequence joins TRBV2 to TRBJ2-5; 7 nucleotides in the junction match TRBD2. The receptor's source is a man aged 25 to 40 in good health and CMV-seronegative. The DNA sequence reads TGTGCCAGCAGTGAAGAGGCTAGCGGAGGTAAAGAGACCCAGTACTTC. Protein translation: CASSEEASGGKETQYF.